A selection of T cell receptor beta chains follows, all from one sample in a study of T cell responses to AZD1222 COVID-19 vaccine. Here immunoSEQ multiplex PCR was the method, and the copy in TCRdb shows in-frame clones only, minus some. The data contain some 80,000 clones, 86% of them singletons. This sample comprised peripheral blood, obtained on day 0 of AZD1222 vaccination. These receptors originate from an adult in good health. Both conserved end residues are part of each CDR3. The D gene is left open where the match is weak. Size is omitted from some rows. Given values are once, few, many or a class for expanded clones.

j_call v_call d_call clone_size cdr3_nt cdr3_aa
TRBJ1-5 TRBV5-5 - - TGTGCCAGCAGCGACCAGGGTGGCCGAAATCAGCCCCAGCATTTT CASSDQGGRNQPQHF
TRBJ1-3 TRBV2 - - TGTGCCAGCAGTGAAGAGGCAGGAAACACCATATATTTT CASSEEAGNTIYF
TRBJ2-6 TRBV5-6 - - TGTGCCAGCAGCTTGCATTTGGGCTCTGGGGCCAACGTCCTGACTTTC CASSLHLGSGANVLTF
TRBJ2-1 TRBV27 - - TGTGCCAGCAGCCCATCCCCGGTAAACAATGAGCAGTTCTTC CASSPSPVNNEQFF
TRBJ2-7 TRBV7-9 TRBD1 - TGTGCCAGCAGCATCCTGGGACAGGGGCCCCCCGAGCAGTACTTC CASSILGQGPPEQYF
TRBJ2-3 TRBV19 - - TGTGCCAGTAGTCCCCAATCGGGTACGCAGTATTTT CASSPQSGTQYF
TRBJ2-5 TRBV24-1 - - TGTGCCACCAGTGACCGCGGACGAGGGGAGACCCAGTACTTC CATSDRGRGETQYF
TRBJ1-2 TRBV19 TRBD1 - TGTGCCAGTAGTCGACGGGACAGAGTTAACTATGGCTACACCTTC CASSRRDRVNYGYTF
TRBJ2-5 TRBV18 - - TGTGCCAGCTCTGGTAACTACCAAGAGACCCAGTACTTC CASSGNYQETQYF
TRBJ1-1 TRBV6-6 - - TGTGCCAGCAGTTTAAGGGTCGGGCCCCAGAACACTGAAGCTTTCTTT CASSLRVGPQNTEAFF
TRBJ1-6 TRBV28 TRBD1 - TGTGCCAGCAGTCCCGGGGACAGGGTTTCACCCCTCCACTTT CASSPGDRVSPLHF
TRBJ2-7 TRBV20-1 TRBD2 - TGCAGTGCTAGTGAACTAGCGGACATAAAGTTAGGCTACGAGCAGTACTTC CSASELADIKLGYEQYF
TRBJ2-2 TRBV6-5 - - TGTGCCAGCAGTACCACAGGGCGAATCACCGGGGAGCTGTTTTTT CASSTTGRITGELFF
TRBJ2-5 TRBV15 - few TGTGCCACCAGCAGAGCCCGGACACGGCAAGAGACCCAGTACTTC CATSRARTRQETQYF
TRBJ2-1 TRBV2 TRBD1 few TGTGCCAGCAGTTCTCATGGGACAGGGGTCTCCAATGAGCAGTTCTTC CASSSHGTGVSNEQFF
TRBJ1-5 TRBV2 - once TGTGCCAGCAATCGGGGTGATCAGCCCCAGCATTTT CASNRGDQPQHF
TRBJ2-7 TRBV6-5 TRBD1 - TGTGCCAGCAGGGACAGGGGAAGGTACGAGCAGTACTTC CASRDRGRYEQYF
TRBJ2-7 TRBV11-2 - - TGTGCCAGCAGCATGACAGGACTGGACGAGCAGTACTTC CASSMTGLDEQYF
TRBJ2-7 TRBV2 - - TGTGCCAGCAGGAAGGACAGACCAAGCTACGAGCAGTACTTC CASRKDRPSYEQYF
TRBJ2-7 TRBV7-3 - - TGTGCCAGCAGTCTCCGTCCGGAGTACGAGCAGTACTTC CASSLRPEYEQYF
TRBJ1-5 TRBV19 TRBD1 - TGTGCCAGTATCGCCCGACAGGGGGTAAGCAATCAGCCCCAGCATTTT CASIARQGVSNQPQHF
TRBJ1-1 TRBV2 - once TGTGCCAGCAGCTCCTCAGGGAACACTGAAGCTTTCTTT CASSSSGNTEAFF
TRBJ1-2 TRBV11-2 - - TGTGCCAGCAGCGCACTGGGACACAACTATGGCTACACCTTC CASSALGHNYGYTF
TRBJ1-4 TRBV20-1 - - TGCAGTGCTAGTTATCCGGGACTTCCCAATGAAAAACTGTTTTTT CSASYPGLPNEKLFF
TRBJ2-7 TRBV4-3 TRBD2 - TGCGCCAGCAGCCAAGATGCCAGCGGGAGCAACGAGCAGTACTTC CASSQDASGSNEQYF
TRBJ2-2 TRBV2 TRBD1 - TGTGCCAGCCAGACAGGGGGGGATACCGGGGAGCTGTTTTTT CASQTGGDTGELFF
TRBJ2-7 TRBV2 TRBD1 - TGTGCCAGCAATAGGGACAGTATTTACGAGCAGTACTTC CASNRDSIYEQYF
TRBJ2-3 TRBV19 - - TGTGCCAGTAGTATATCTGGGACCGCCCTGAATTTT CASSISGTALNF
TRBJ2-3 TRBV11-2 - - TGTGCCAGCAGCACCCCGGGCATCTTCACAGATACGCAGTATTTT CASSTPGIFTDTQYF
TRBJ2-3 TRBV6-5 TRBD2 - TGTGCCAGCAGGCCGGGACTATACACAGATACGCAGTATTTT CASRPGLYTDTQYF
TRBJ1-2 TRBV30 - few TGTGCCTGGAGGGACGATGAGCCTCCTAACTATGGCTACACCTTC CAWRDDEPPNYGYTF
TRBJ1-5 TRBV2 TRBD1 - TGTGCCAGCTCTCGGGACAGTAATCAGCCCCAGCATTTT CASSRDSNQPQHF
TRBJ1-3 TRBV11-2 TRBD1 - TGTGCCAGCAGCCCCACGAAAGGGACAGCTAGGAGCTCTGGAAACACCATATATTTT CASSPTKGTARSSGNTIYF
TRBJ2-7 TRBV4-3 - - TGCGCCAGCAGCCAAGAAACTCATGCGGGACCATCTCAGCAGTACTTC CASSQETHAGPSQQYF
TRBJ1-1 TRBV7-9 - - TGTGCCAGCAGTCCGGGGGTATTAATGGACACTGAAGCTTTCTTT CASSPGVLMDTEAFF
TRBJ1-2 TRBV5-4 TRBD1 once TGTGCCAGCAGTGGACAGGGGAGAGCTAACTATGGCTACACCTTC CASSGQGRANYGYTF
TRBJ2-1 TRBV2 TRBD2 - TGTGCCAGCGCCCCTCAGACTAGCGGATACAATGAGCAGTTCTTC CASAPQTSGYNEQFF
TRBJ2-7 TRBV5-1 - few TGCGCCAGCAGCTCCCTAGACTCAGGTTGGGAGCAGTACTTC CASSSLDSGWEQYF
TRBJ2-7 TRBV2 - - TGTGCCAGCCCGAGGAGGGAAGAGCAGTACTTC CASPRREEQYF
TRBJ2-3 TRBV7-9 TRBD2 - TGTGCCACTCGGGGGGGCACAGATACGCAGTATTTT CATRGGTDTQYF
TRBJ1-2 TRBV29-1 - - TGCAGCGTTATGATCAGCTATGGCTACACCTTC CSVMISYGYTF
TRBJ1-4 TRBV29-1 - few TGCAGCGTGGTCGGTGGGGGTGAAGATGAAAAACTGTTTTTT CSVVGGGEDEKLFF
TRBJ1-1 TRBV11-2 - - TGTGCCAGCAGCTTAGATCCTGTGAACACTGAAGCTTTCTTT CASSLDPVNTEAFF
TRBJ2-6 TRBV30 - - TGTGCCTGGAGTAACCCTTCTGGGGCCAACGTCCTGACTTTC CAWSNPSGANVLTF
TRBJ2-2 TRBV19 TRBD2 - TGTGCCAGTAGACTGGGACTAGCGGGCTGGAACACCGGGGAGCTGTTTTTT CASRLGLAGWNTGELFF
TRBJ1-6 TRBV5-4 - - TGTGCCAGCAGCTTGGACGGAGCCTCAAATTCACCCCTCCACTTT CASSLDGASNSPLHF
TRBJ2-5 TRBV28 - - TGTGCCAGCAGATCATACCAAGAGACCCAGTACTTC CASRSYQETQYF
TRBJ1-6 TRBV28 TRBD1 few TGTGCCAGCAGGCCGACGACAGGGGGCCCAAGTTCACCCCTCCACTTT CASRPTTGGPSSPLHF
TRBJ2-1 TRBV9 TRBD2 - TGTGCCAGCAGCTTTAGCGGGAGCGGGAACAATGAGCAGTTCTTC CASSFSGSGNNEQFF
TRBJ2-7 TRBV9 TRBD1 - TGTGCCAGCAGTTATACAGGGGCGGACGGGGACGAGCAGTACTTC CASSYTGADGDEQYF
TRBJ2-7 TRBV7-8 - - TGTGCCAGCAGCTTAGCATTGGCTAGCCGCTACGAGCAGTACTTC CASSLALASRYEQYF
TRBJ2-3 TRBV3-1/TRBV3-2 TRBD2 - TGTGCCAGCAGCCAAGGGTCCGTAGCGGGGTGGACAGATACGCAGTATTTT CASSQGSVAGWTDTQYF
TRBJ1-2 TRBV9 - - TGTGCCAGCAGCGTAGGGGGGGACTATGGCTACACCTTC CASSVGGDYGYTF
TRBJ2-7 TRBV28 TRBD1 once TGTGCCAGCAGTTCTCGACAGGGGAATGTTTACGAGCAGTACTTC CASSSRQGNVYEQYF
TRBJ1-2 TRBV19 TRBD1 - TGTGCCACCGGGAACCAGGGGGCCTATGGCTACACCTTC CATGNQGAYGYTF
TRBJ1-5 TRBV4-1 - - TGCGCCAGCAGCCAAGCGGCGGAGAATCAGCCCCAGCATTTT CASSQAAENQPQHF
TRBJ1-4 TRBV5-4 - - TGTGCCAGCCAGATCCGCGGCCGTAATGAAAAACTGTTTTTT CASQIRGRNEKLFF